This T cell receptor beta chain was recovered during a study of OX40 agonist ivuxolimab in advanced cancers. The study's findings and limits: At 0.1 to 3.0 mg/kg and by week 6, clonal expansion occurred in CD4+ and CD8+ blood T cells.

A remark on this clone: Its specificity is not known.

Only in-frame clones appear in the TCRdb table, and some are missing; sequencing was by immunoSEQ multiplex PCR. The sample includes 25,000 to 30,000 clones, roughly four fifths of them seen just once. Trimming removed 2 bases from V and 4 bases from J, with 21 bases in between. This CDR3 region has 18 residues. Germline lookup yields CDR1 SNHLY and CDR2 FYNNEI. V and J are TRBV2 and TRBJ2-1, with D tentatively TRBD1 or TRBD2 (5 bases each). This sequence originates from an adult with an advanced solid tumor such as melanoma, head and neck, liver or kidney cancer. The specimen was CD4+ or CD8+ T cells sorted from blood, collected in a trial of the OX40 agonist ivuxolimab. Written as DNA, the CDR3 is TGTGCCAGCAGTGAAATTCGGGCCAGAAAAGGGACGTACAATGAGCAGTTCTTC. It codes for CASSEIRARKGTYNEQFF.